Each of the 4 T cell receptor beta chains below was sequenced from the same sample in a study of blood T cell repertoires in COVID-19. Data came from immunoSEQ multiplex PCR; TCRdb stores just in-frame clones and leaves some out. The sample lists approximately 170,000 clones, more than 75% occurring once. Material: peripheral blood. These receptors all stem from a man aged 45-65 years who had recovered from COVID-19.

The V and J genes are TRBV2 and TRBJ1-4, with 7 bases that match TRBD1. J was trimmed by 4 bases and V by 4 bases; bases with no gene match: 6. Germline CDR1 and CDR2: SNHLY and FYNNEI. The length of the CDR3 is 15 residues. CDR3 in DNA: TGTGCCAGCAGTGCCAGACAGGGTAGTAATGAAAAACTGTTTTTT. As protein: CASSARQGSNEKLFF.

The chain employs TRBV30 and TRBJ2-7, with D perhaps TRBD2 (6 bases). V was pared by 5 bases and J by 6 bases, with 17 bases between. The CDR3 contains 13 residues. Looked up from germline, CDR1 is GTSNPN and CDR2 is SVGIG (reference sequence). The CDR3 sequence: CAWDRGGGIEQYF. CDR3 bases: TGTGCCTGGGACCGGGGTGGGGGGATCGAGCAGTACTTC. Looking up the rest from reference TRBV30 and TRBJ2-7 gives the full variable domain: SQTIHQWPATLVQPVGSPLSLECTVEGTSNPNLYWYRQAAGRGLQLLFYSVGIGQISSEVPQNLSASRPQDRQFILSSKKLLLSDSGFYLCAWDRGGGIEQYFGPGTRLTVT.

As concerns this clone: In the same sample, other DNA sequences code for this CDR3. The chain recombines TRBV4-3 with TRBJ1-2; maybe TRBD1 (6 bases). Trimming took 0 bases from V and 2 from J, leaving 10 bases between them. The CDR3 has 15 amino acids. The germline V gene has CDR1 LGHNA and CDR2 YSLEER. The CDR3 region has the DNA TGCGCCAGCAGCCAAGAAGGCAGGGGCAACTATGGCTACACCTTC. It encodes CASSQEGRGNYGYTF.

This clone was observed once. The chain has TRBV21-1 and TRBJ2-7; TRBD1 is the table's D call, not checked against the DNA. TRBV21-1 constitutes a pseudogene. The length of the CDR3 is 14 residues. The CDR3 DNA follows: TGTGCCAGCAGCAAAGCAGGGGATAAGGACGAGCAGTACTTC. Residues: CASSKAGDKDEQYF.